This TCR beta chain appears in the sequencing data of a study of blood T cells in healthy people across ages. This CDR3 region has 19 residues. CDR1 is MGHRA, CDR2 YSYEKL, per germline. J gave up 4 bases and V 4 bases, and 21 bases lay outside the gene matches. Through a sample-barcoded 5' primer and a J-beta primer mix, a second PCR was run for roughly 6 to 12 cycles. TCRdb redid the calling of the 5' RACE reads with MiXCR, one entry per CDR3 protein. The sample lists 1.6 million or so distinct CDR3 sequences; approximately 32% were seen once. Regarding the study as a whole: It was the long-lived donors that had more naive CD4+ cells and higher diversity than aged donors. The study lacked donor CMV status, which possibly confounded expanded clonotype changes.

Concerning this clonotype itself: What it recognizes is unknown.

The sample was blood. This chain connects TRBV4-1 to TRBJ1-2, with 7 bases matching TRBD1. This TCR was recovered from a woman in her 30s in good health. CDR3 nucleotide sequence: TGCGCCAGCAGCCCTGATAAACCGGGACAGAATCCCGTGTTCTATGGCTACACCTTC. Its translation is CASSPDKPGQNPVFYGYTF.